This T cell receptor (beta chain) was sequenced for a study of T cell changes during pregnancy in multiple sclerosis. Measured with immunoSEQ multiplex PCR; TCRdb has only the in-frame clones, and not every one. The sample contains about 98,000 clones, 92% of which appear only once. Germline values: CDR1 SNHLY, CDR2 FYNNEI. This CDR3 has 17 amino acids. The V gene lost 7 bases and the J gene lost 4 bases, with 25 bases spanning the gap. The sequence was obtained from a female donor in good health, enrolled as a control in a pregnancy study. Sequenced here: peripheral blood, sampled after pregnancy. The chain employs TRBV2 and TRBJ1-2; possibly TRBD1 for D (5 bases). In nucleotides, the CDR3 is TGTGCCAGCAAAGGAAGGCAGGGATTTGACGGGTCCTATGGCTACACCTTC. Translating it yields CASKGRQGFDGSYGYTF.